This record concerns one T cell receptor (beta chain) sequence. Mouse gene names apply. The read comes to an end 4 residues before the CDR3 does, leaving the germline J gene to fill in the end. The data were obtained in a study of CD8+ T cells in alopecia areata. The germline gives CDR1 SGHDT, CDR2 FRDEAV. Trimming cost V 4 bases and J 3 bases; bases outside gene matches: 5. The CDR3 extends over 14 amino acids. Using CD4, CD8alpha, NKG2D, NKG2ACE and other markers, pooled cutaneous lymph node cells were sorted. After isolation, RNA underwent reverse transcription to generate cDNA as the sequencing template. Generated by immunoSEQ multiplex PCR, the TCRdb table keeps only in-frame clones and is missing some. Observed in the sample are around 300,000 clones, none of them singletons.

The sequence was collected from a C3H/HeJ mouse with alopecia areata. Mice of this strain are of MHC haplotype H2-k. Sequenced: CD4+ T cells sorted from a lymph node. The chain recombines TRBV14 with TRBJ2-7; 9 positions match TRBD1. The sequenced part of the CDR3 DNA is TGTGCCAGCAGTCGGGACAGGGAGAACTAT. Translating gives CASSRDRENY. The whole CDR3 protein is CASSRDRENYEQYF.